These 15 T cell receptor beta chains came from one sample sequenced in a study of T cells after posttransplantation cyclophosphamide. The repertoire was sequenced with immunoSEQ multiplex PCR; TCRdb's copy has only in-frame clones and lacks some. The sample shows several thousand clones, none of them appearing just once. A marrow graft followed busulfan-fludarabine conditioning, with cyclophosphamide on days +3 and +4. The material sequenced was PBMCs, taken after allogeneic stem cell transplant with posttransplant cyclophosphamide. The receptors originated from a female patient aged 50 to 60 who received an allogeneic stem cell transplant from an unrelated donor, was CMV-positive, and had acute GVHD only. Some T cells here may be from the graft donor.

In its sample, this clone was seen many times. In nucleotides, the CDR3 is TGTGCCAGCAGTTTCCAGGACAGGGGGGGCTACAATGAGCAGTTCTTC. Translation: CASSFQDRGGYNEQFF. This chain links TRBV6-6 with TRBJ2-1, with TRBD1 matching over 10 bases. This CDR3 is 16 amino acids long. The germline V gene encodes CDR1 MNHNY and CDR2 SVGAGI (reference sequence). The V gene end was trimmed by 4 bases and the J gene end by 3 bases; junction bases not matched to a gene: 6.

Judged by abundance, this clone is medium-sized. The chain uses TRBV28 and TRBJ1-5; D not certain. The CDR3 consists of 13 residues. Germline loops: CDR1 MDHEN, CDR2 SYDVKM. The V and J ends lost 7 bases and 3 bases respectively, with 10 bases between them. CDR3 DNA: TGTGCCAGCAACGAACAGTTCAATCAGCCCCAGCATTTT. It is translated as CASNEQFNQPQHF. Looking up the rest from reference TRBV28 and TRBJ1-5 gives the full variable domain: DVKVTQSSRYLVKRTGEKVFLECVQDMDHENMFWYRQDPGLGLRLIYFSYDVKMKEKGDIPEGYSVSREKKERFSLILESASTNQTSMYLCASNEQFNQPQHFGDGTRLSIL.

The sample holds many counts of this clone. V is TRBV4-2 and J is TRBJ1-4; 9 nucleotides line up with TRBD1. V gave up 1 base and J gave up 0 bases; unmatched junction bases: 9. This CDR3 is built from 19 residues. Germline V lookup: CDR1 LGHNA, CDR2 YNFKEQ. Here the CDR3 reads CASSQALLGQGSTNEKLFF. The DNA of the CDR3 is TGTGCCAGCAGCCAAGCCCTCCTGGGACAGGGCTCAACTAATGAAAAACTGTTTTTT.

This clone was found many times. This chain uses TRBV30 with TRBJ1-1; D not certain. The CDR3 runs 10 residues. V lost 4 bases to trimming and J lost 4 bases, with 4 bases between them. The germline gives CDR1 GTSNPN, CDR2 SVGIG (reference sequence). CDR3 loop: CAWKLTEAFF. DNA of the CDR3: TGTGCCTGGAAGCTCACTGAAGCTTTCTTT. Full variable domain (outside the CDR3, taken from reference TRBV30 and TRBJ1-1): SQTIHQWPATLVQPVGSPLSLECTVEGTSNPNLYWYRQAAGRGLQLLFYSVGIGQISSEVPQNLSASRPQDRQFILSSKKLLLSDSGFYLCAWKLTEAFFGQGTRLTVV.

This clone was recorded at least ten times. This chain connects TRBV29-1 to TRBJ2-3, with TRBD1 as a possible D gene (6 bases). V gave up 1 base and J gave up 4 bases, with 21 bases separating them. CDR1 SQVTM and CDR2 ANQGSEA come from the germline V gene. The length of the CDR3 is 17 residues. The chain's CDR3 is CSVEVPGVTGLADTQYF. DNA of the CDR3: TGCAGCGTTGAAGTGCCCGGGGTGACAGGCCTGGCAGATACGCAGTATTTT.

This clone was seen at least ten times. The chain uses TRBV4-1 and TRBJ2-1, with 8 bases fitting TRBD2. Germline V lookup: CDR1 MGHRA, CDR2 YSYEKL. This CDR3 spans 19 amino acids. Trimming cost V 1 base and J 5 bases; bases outside gene matches: 16. The CDR3: CASSQVPNFVAGSNNEQFF. The CDR3 nucleotides are TGCGCCAGCAGCCAAGTACCCAATTTTGTAGCGGGGTCTAACAATGAGCAGTTCTTC.

This clone was seen ten or more times. This chain connects TRBV29-1 to TRBJ1-1; unclear D gene. CDR1 and CDR2 (germline): SQVTM, ANQGSEA. The CDR3 is 16 residues long. V shed 2 bases and J shed 3 bases, with 19 bases lying between them. The CDR3 DNA reads as TGCAGCGTTGAAACCCCGGACGCCTTGGAGGACACTGAAGCTTTCTTT. Translation gives CSVETPDALEDTEAFF.

There are many counts of this clone. The chain recombines TRBV27 with TRBJ2-3, with D possibly TRBD1 on 6 matching bases. The CDR3 length is 16 residues. V was pared by 6 bases and J by 0 bases, with 16 bases between. Germline CDR1 MNHEY, CDR2 SMNVEV (reference sequence). The CDR3 region is CASSSSGATSTDTQYF. The CDR3 bases are TGTGCCAGCAGCTCCTCAGGGGCTACTAGCACAGATACGCAGTATTTT.

This clone has a count of ten or more. The chain uses TRBV9 and TRBJ2-5, with TRBD2 matching 9 bases. CDR3 length: 14 residues. J gave up 5 bases and V 4 bases, and 6 bases lay outside the gene matches. Germline V CDR1 and CDR2: SGDLS, YYNGEE. CDR3 sequence: CASSPTSGDETQYF. The CDR3, as DNA: TGTGCCAGCAGCCCGACTAGCGGAGACGAGACCCAGTACTTC.

This clone was detected many times. CDR3 loop: CASSIYGRTDTQYF. CDR3 coding DNA: TGTGCCAGCAGTATCTATGGTCGCACAGATACGCAGTATTTT. The chain has TRBV25-1 and TRBJ2-3; D not certain. This CDR3 spans 14 amino acids. Between the trimmed V and J ends, which lost 5 bases and 1 base, there was a span of 10 bases. Germline lookup yields CDR1 MGHDK and CDR2 SYGVNS. The variable domain in full, with the rest retrieved from reference TRBV25-1 and TRBJ2-3, is EADIYQTPRYLVIGTGKKITLECSQTMGHDKMYWYQQDPGMELHLIHYSYGVNSTEKGDLSSESTVSRIRTEHFPLTLESARPSHTSQYLCASSIYGRTDTQYFGPGTRLTVL.

This clone is classed as medium-sized (0.01 to 0.1%). The gene calls are TRBV27 and TRBJ1-5, with D possibly being TRBD1 (5 bases). V was pared by 5 bases and J by 4 bases, with 18 bases between. Looked up from germline, CDR1 is MNHEY and CDR2 is SMNVEV (reference sequence). The CDR3 contains 16 residues. The CDR3 loop is CASSAGIPGGNQPQHF. The CDR3 bases are TGTGCCAGCAGTGCGGGGATCCCTGGGGGGAATCAGCCCCAGCATTTT.

The genes are TRBV28 and TRBJ2-5, with 7 bases matching TRBD1. The J call may be mistaken, given a closer DNA end match to TRBJ2-7. The CDR3 sequence is 16 residues long. Germline V gives CDR1 MDHEN, CDR2 SYDVKM. For the CDR3, the DNA is TGTGCCAGCAGTTCCCTCCCCGAGACAGGGACCTACGAGCAGTACTTC. Its protein product is CASSSLPETGTYEQYF.

This clone was seen repeatedly, ten times or more. The chain uses TRBV28 and TRBJ2-7; TRBD2 matches 8 bases. The CDR3 runs 15 residues. J gave up 6 bases and V 6 bases, and 13 bases lay outside the gene matches. Germline lookup yields CDR1 MDHEN and CDR2 SYDVKM. CDR3 protein: CASRPGTSLGGEQYF. CDR3 sequence (DNA): TGTGCCAGCAGACCCGGGACTAGTCTTGGGGGCGAGCAGTACTTC.

This clone has a count of ten or more. Here the CDR3 reads CASEEGTANTGELFF. CDR3 coding DNA: TGTGCCAGCGAAGAAGGGACTGCCAACACCGGGGAGCTGTTTTTT. The chain uses TRBV19 and TRBJ2-2, with D perhaps matching TRBD2 (6 bases). The germline V gene encodes CDR1 LNHDA and CDR2 SQIVND (reference sequence). This CDR3 has 15 amino acids. Trimming stripped 9 bases from V and 2 bases from J, with 16 bases between.

This clone was found many times. The rearrangement joins TRBV27 to TRBJ1-5; 10 bases line up with TRBD1. Looked up from germline, CDR1 is MNHEY and CDR2 is SMNVEV (reference sequence). V gave up 7 bases and J gave up 7 bases; unmatched junction bases: 7. CDR3 length: 14 residues. CDR3 protein: CASTLTGGSQPQHF. The CDR3 DNA is TGTGCCAGCACCTTGACAGGGGGCTCACAGCCCCAGCATTTT.